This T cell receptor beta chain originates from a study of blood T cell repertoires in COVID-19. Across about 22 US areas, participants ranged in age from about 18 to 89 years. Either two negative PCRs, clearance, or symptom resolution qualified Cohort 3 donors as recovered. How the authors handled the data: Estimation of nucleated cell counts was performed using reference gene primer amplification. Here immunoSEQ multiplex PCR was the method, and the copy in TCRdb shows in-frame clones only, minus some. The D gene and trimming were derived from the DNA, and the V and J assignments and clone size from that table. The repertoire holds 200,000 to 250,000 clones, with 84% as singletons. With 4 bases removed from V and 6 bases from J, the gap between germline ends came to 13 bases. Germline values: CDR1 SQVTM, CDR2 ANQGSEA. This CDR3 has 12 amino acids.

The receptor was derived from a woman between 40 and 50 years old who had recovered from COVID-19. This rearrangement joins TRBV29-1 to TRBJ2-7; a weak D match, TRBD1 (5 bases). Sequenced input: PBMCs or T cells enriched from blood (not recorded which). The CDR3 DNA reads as TGCAGCGTTGTGGTACAGGTGGCCGAGCAGTACTTC. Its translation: CSVVVQVAEQYF.